This T cell receptor (beta chain) was sequenced in a study of CD8 T cells in Susac syndrome. The CDR3 is 15 amino acids. The J segment lost 1 base and the V segment lost 6 bases, leaving 11 bases of the junction unmatched. Germline CDR1 and CDR2: DFQATT and SNEGSKA (reference sequence). Study-wide findings and caveats: It was acknowledged in the study that its TCR sequencing and HLA analysis involved a relatively small number of individuals.

Sequencing of TCR beta was undertaken in CD8+ and CD4+ T cells derived from blood. CD8+ and CD4+ T cells were negatively isolated; TEMRA cells were FACS-enriched. Random hexamers primed reverse transcription of about 0.5 to 1 ug RNA. TCR beta CDR3 was amplified by immunoSEQ multiplex PCR. This amplification extended across 54 Vbeta and 13 Jbeta segments. TCRdb itself ran the immunoSEQ multiplex PCR reads through MiXCR, one entry per CDR3 protein. The sample consists of about 210,000 distinct CDR3 sequences, about 96% of them appearing once. Comment on this clonotype: Antigen specificity is unknown.

The chain employs TRBV20-1 and TRBJ2-5; 7 nucleotides match TRBD1. The receptor was isolated from a human donor with multiple sclerosis. The specimen sequenced was CD4+ T cells from PBMCs. The CDR3: CSARGGRGFQETQYF. For the CDR3, the DNA is TGCAGTGCCCGAGGGGGCAGGGGCTTCCAAGAGACCCAGTACTTC.